Below, 22 T cell receptor beta chains from the same sample are listed, as sequenced in a study of identifying expanded T cells in peripheral blood. Profiled with immunoSEQ multiplex PCR; TCRdb holds only in-frame clones, not every one. Among about 91,000 clones listed, about 88% were seen once. The sequencing input was blood. These TCRs come from a person aged 18 to 70 in good health.

This clone showed up just once. The chain links TRBV6-4 to TRBJ1-4; D is unclear. V was shortened by 4 bases and J by 0 bases, with 12 bases between the two germline ends. CDR1 MRHNA and CDR2 SNTAGT come from the germline V gene. CDR3 length: 16 amino acids. The CDR3 spells CASSGMGIPTNEKLFF. CDR3 sequence (DNA): TGTGCCAGCAGTGGAATGGGGATTCCAACTAATGAAAAACTGTTTTTT.

V usage is TRBV9 and J usage is TRBJ2-1; no clear D gene. V was clipped by 4 bases and J by 1 base, with 15 bases between them. Germline CDR1 is SGDLS and CDR2 is YYNGEE. CDR3 length equals 16 residues. CDR3 residues: CASSFRPDGSYNEQFF. CDR3 nucleotide sequence: TGTGCCAGCAGCTTCCGACCCGACGGGTCCTACAATGAGCAGTTCTTC. Full variable domain (rest looked up from reference TRBV9 and TRBJ2-1): DSGVTQTPKHLITATGQRVTLRCSPRSGDLSVYWYQQSLDQGLQFLIQYYNGEERAKGNILERFSAQQFPDLHSELNLSSLELGDSALYFCASSFRPDGSYNEQFFGPGTRLTVL.

The chain combines TRBV28 with TRBJ2-7; D not resolved. The CDR3 contains 15 residues. Trimming pared 4 bases from V and 0 bases from J, leaving 13 bases between. Germline V gives CDR1 MDHEN, CDR2 SYDVKM. CDR3 protein: CASSSVISSSYEQYF. CDR3 DNA sequence: TGTGCCAGCAGTTCCGTTATTTCCAGCTCCTACGAGCAGTACTTC.

With regard to this clone: The junction and the germline gene differ at one end; a read error may be behind it. V is TRBV5-1 and J is TRBJ2-5; perhaps D is TRBD1 or TRBD2 (5 bases each). The V gene's germline CDR1 is SGHRS and CDR2 YFSETQ. The CDR3 is made up of 14 amino acids. In nucleotides, the CDR3 is TGCGCCAGCCGGGGAATGGGGGTCCAAGAGGCCCAGTACTTC. This gives the protein CASRGMGVQEAQYF.

The gene calls are TRBV7-2 and TRBJ2-5; D gene unclear. From germline, CDR1 is SGHTA and CDR2 FQGNSA. Trimming pared 1 base from V and 5 bases from J, leaving 11 bases between. The CDR3 loop spans 14 amino acids. CDR3 coding DNA: TGTGCCAGCAGCTTAGTCGCAGTAGGGGAGACCCAGTACTTC. This translates into CASSLVAVGETQYF.

CDR3 bases: TGTGCCACCAGCAGAGATCACACTACTGCAGATACGCAGTATTTT. Its translation: CATSRDHTTADTQYF. This rearrangement joins TRBV15 to TRBJ2-3; D unresolved. The CDR3 covers 15 residues. Trimming left V 0 bases short and J 4 bases short, with 11 bases between. Germline CDR1 LNHNV, CDR2 YYDKDF (reference sequence).

This clone was observed a few times. V gene TRBV18 combines with J gene TRBJ1-1; weak D call: TRBD1 (5 bases). This CDR3 region has 12 residues. V lost 3 bases to trimming and J lost 8 bases, with 10 bases between them. Germline CDR1 is KGHSH and CDR2 is LQKENI. The DNA for the CDR3 is TGTGCCAGCTCACCCGAGACAGACGAAGCTTTCTTT. Its protein is CASSPETDEAFF.

V usage is TRBV19 and J usage is TRBJ2-1; 13 bases match TRBD2. The CDR3 sequence is 18 residues long. After removal of 7 bases from V and 7 bases from J, the junction contained 16 bases not matched to a gene. Germline CDR1 LNHDA, CDR2 SQIVND (reference sequence). CDR3 bases: TGTGCCAGTACCTCATCGGGACTAGCGGGACCATGGGGAAATGAGCAGTTCTTC. It encodes CASTSSGLAGPWGNEQFF.

The J gene is TRBJ1-6, the V gene TRBV6-5; D not resolved. Per the germline V gene, CDR1 is MNHEY and CDR2 is SVGAGI. The CDR3 is 13 amino acids. Trimming pared 5 bases from V and 9 bases from J, leaving 11 bases between. CDR3 residues: CASSIEGGSPLHF. The CDR3 DNA follows: TGTGCCAGCAGTATAGAAGGAGGTTCACCCCTCCACTTT.

The chain employs TRBV30 and TRBJ2-5; 9 bases are a match to TRBD2. Looked up from germline, CDR1 is GTSNPN and CDR2 is SVGIG (reference sequence). The CDR3 consists of 13 residues. V trimming: 0 bases; J trimming: 9 bases; junction bases outside the gene matches: 5. The CDR3 DNA is TGTGCCTGGAGTGTAGAGGAGCGGGAGGCCCAGTACTTC. It codes for CAWSVEEREAQYF.

V gene TRBV5-1 combines with J gene TRBJ2-7; D gene ambiguous. The CDR3 is made up of 11 amino acids. V shed 2 bases and J shed 6 bases, with 6 bases lying between them. In germline, CDR1 is SGHRS, CDR2 YFSETQ. The CDR3 loop reads CASSFRGEQYF. Here the CDR3 DNA reads TGCGCCAGCAGCTTTAGAGGCGAGCAGTACTTC.

The V and J genes are TRBV7-8 and TRBJ2-7; D might be TRBD2 (5 bases). The germline V gene has CDR1 SGHVS and CDR2 FQNEAQ. The V gene lost 6 bases and the J gene lost 3 bases, with 15 bases spanning the gap. CDR3 size: 14 residues. The CDR3 sequence: CASRFTGSLYEQYF. The CDR3 DNA follows: TGTGCCAGCAGATTTACGGGATCCCTCTACGAGCAGTACTTC.

V is TRBV28 and J is TRBJ2-7; tentative D call: TRBD2 (5 bases). The CDR3 spans 15 residues. The V gene's germline CDR1 is MDHEN and CDR2 SYDVKM. V shed 10 bases and J shed 1 base, with 20 bases lying between them. CDR3 amino acids: CATQPSGLESYEQYF. The CDR3, as DNA: TGTGCCACCCAACCCTCCGGACTGGAGTCCTACGAGCAGTACTTC. Drawing the rest from reference TRBV28 and TRBJ2-7, the complete variable domain is DVKVTQSSRYLVKRTGEKVFLECVQDMDHENMFWYRQDPGLGLRLIYFSYDVKMKEKGDIPEGYSVSREKKERFSLILESASTNQTSMYLCATQPSGLESYEQYFGPGTRLTVT.

The chain carries TRBV7-2 and TRBJ1-5; D is uncertain. The CDR3 runs 15 residues. With 1 base removed from V and 4 bases from J, the gap between germline ends came to 11 bases. Germline V lookup: CDR1 SGHTA, CDR2 FQGNSA. In DNA form, the CDR3 reads TGTGCCAGCAGCTTAGGAAGGAGTCTTAATCAGCCCCAGCATTTT. Protein sequence: CASSLGRSLNQPQHF. The whole variable domain, remainder taken from reference TRBV7-2 and TRBJ1-5, is GAGVSQSPSNKVTEKGKDVELRCDPISGHTALYWYRQSLGQGLEFLIYFQGNSAPDKSGLPSDRFSAERTGGSVSTLTIQRTQQEDSAVYLCASSLGRSLNQPQHFGDGTRLSIL.

V and J are TRBV30 and TRBJ2-5, with TRBD1 as a possible D gene (7 bases). Deletions cut 3 bases from V and 2 bases from J, with 19 bases between. This CDR3 contains 16 residues. Per germline, CDR1 GTSNPN and CDR2 SVGIG (reference sequence). CDR3 amino acids: CAWSQLRGDRQETQYF. DNA of the CDR3: TGTGCCTGGAGCCAACTCAGGGGGGACAGACAAGAGACCCAGTACTTC.

The chain carries TRBV2 and TRBJ2-3; TRBD2 matches at 9 bases. Germline V gives CDR1 SNHLY, CDR2 FYNNEI. The V and J ends lost 2 bases and 4 bases, in that order; junction bases with no gene match: 4. CDR3 length: 15 amino acids. CDR3 protein: CASSELAGISDTQYF. The DNA of the CDR3 is TGTGCCAGCAGTGAACTAGCGGGAATATCAGATACGCAGTATTTT.

CDR3 DNA: TGCGCCAGCAGCCCGGACGGCGCCATTGGAAAGACCCAGTACTTC. Protein product: CASSPDGAIGKTQYF. The V gene is TRBV5-1, the J gene TRBJ2-5; D not resolved. Germline CDR1 SGHRS, CDR2 YFSETQ. The CDR3 length is 15 residues. The germline V and J ends were trimmed by 4 bases and 6 bases, with 19 bases remaining between them.

The rearrangement uses TRBV6-4 and TRBJ2-7, with 11 bases lining up with TRBD2. The length of the CDR3 is 15 residues. Germline V gene data show CDR1 as MRHNA and CDR2 as SNTAGT. Trimming took 3 bases from V and 0 from J; bases not matched to a gene: 1. CDR3 sequence (DNA): TGTGCCAGCAGTGAAGGGACTAGCGGCTCCTACGAGCAGTACTTC. It specifies CASSEGTSGSYEQYF.

The chain combines TRBV6-1 with TRBJ1-3; TRBD1 is a possible D gene (5 bases). This CDR3 region has 15 residues. Trimming took off 2 bases at V and 4 bases at J, with 12 bases between the two ends. Germline CDR1 MNHNS, CDR2 SASEGT. In DNA form, the CDR3 reads TGTGCCAGCAGTGAAAGGGACGGACACGGAAACACCATATATTTT. The encoded protein is CASSERDGHGNTIYF.

The chain uses TRBV6-4 and TRBJ2-1; 10 nucleotides align to TRBD2. In germline, CDR1 is MRHNA, CDR2 SNTAGT. The length of the CDR3 is 15 residues. The V and J ends lost 5 bases and 9 bases, in that order; junction bases with no gene match: 10. The CDR3 coding sequence is TGTGCCAGCAGTACTACTAGCGGGATGGGTGCTGAGCAGTTCTTC. It codes for CASSTTSGMGAEQFF.

The V call is TRBV4-1, the J call TRBJ2-7; no clear D. Germline V CDR1 and CDR2: MGHRA, YSYEKL. The CDR3 length is 15 residues. With 0 bases removed from V and 1 base from J, the gap between germline ends came to 10 bases. The CDR3 loop reads CASSQEGLPSYEQYF. In nucleotides, the CDR3 is TGCGCCAGCAGCCAAGAAGGTTTGCCTTCCTACGAGCAGTACTTC.

The chain is built from TRBV21-1 and TRBJ2-7; the table's D gene call, TRBD2, was not cross checked with the DNA. TRBV21-1 is shown as a pseudogene. This CDR3 spans 16 amino acids. Here the CDR3 reads CASSTGTSGGAYEQYF. CDR3 DNA: TGTGCCAGCAGCACGGGGACTAGCGGGGGGGCCTACGAGCAGTACTTC.